This T cell receptor (beta chain) was found in a study of T-cell reconstitution after alpha-beta-depleted transplantation in children. This clonotype was found many times. The antigen is unknown. General observations from the study: At around two months after transplant, the alpha-beta T cells were reportedly derived from several hundred expanded clones that came from non-depleted graft cells. There were some patients whose high TCRbeta diversity at day 60 came from surviving recipient T cells and thymic progenitors. At the one-year point after transplant, T-cell counts and TCRbeta diversity were found to come mostly from T cells that had been newly produced.

The CDR3 contains 14 residues. V lost 8 bases to trimming and J lost 0 bases, with 11 bases between them. CDR1 SNHLY and CDR2 FYNNEI come from the germline V gene. The authors prepared the TCRbeta library with unique molecular identifiers. TCRdb used MiXCR to reprocess the PCR reads, holding one entry per CDR3 protein. The data contain about 590,000 distinct CDR3 sequences, 10% to 15% of them singletons. The chain joins TRBV2 to TRBJ1-3; D is undetermined. This receptor was identified in a male patient between 10 and 17 years old who had a stem cell transplant for acute myeloid leukemia, so the T cells may come from the graft donor. The sequenced sample was PBMCs, mostly from graft donor cells, obtained 360 days after TCRalphabeta/CD19-depleted stem cell transplant. CDR3 in amino acids: CASLQLISGNTIYF. In nucleotides, the CDR3 is TGTGCCAGCCTACAGCTGATCTCTGGAAACACCATATATTTT.